This T cell receptor (beta chain) stems from a study of T cells in Graves' hyperthyroidism and ophthalmopathy. TCR beta CDR3 region amplification was performed from RNA transcripts. The HTBI primer set was used in a first-round RT-PCR of the TCR CDR3. In TCRdb, the multiplex PCR reads were re-called with MiXCR into one record per CDR3 protein. The sample gives about 610,000 distinct CDR3 sequences, 46% of which show up once; around 7.7% is in the top ten. The hyperthyroidism patients had all been newly diagnosed, and their disease duration was under 2 months. Their ages ranged from 18 to 65 years. This clonotype showed up many times. CDR3 size: 15 residues. V lost 3 bases, J lost 5 bases, and 16 bases lay in between. Germline values: CDR1 LGHNA, CDR2 YNFKEQ.

The TCR was taken from a woman aged 18-29 years with Graves' hyperthyroidism. V is TRBV4-2 and J is TRBJ2-5, with D tentatively TRBD1 (7 bases). Sequenced input: peripheral blood or thyroid tissue (not recorded which). Here the CDR3 DNA reads TGTGCCAGCAGCCAGGAGGGGGCCCGCGACGAGACCCAGTACTTC. Its protein product is CASSQEGARDETQYF.